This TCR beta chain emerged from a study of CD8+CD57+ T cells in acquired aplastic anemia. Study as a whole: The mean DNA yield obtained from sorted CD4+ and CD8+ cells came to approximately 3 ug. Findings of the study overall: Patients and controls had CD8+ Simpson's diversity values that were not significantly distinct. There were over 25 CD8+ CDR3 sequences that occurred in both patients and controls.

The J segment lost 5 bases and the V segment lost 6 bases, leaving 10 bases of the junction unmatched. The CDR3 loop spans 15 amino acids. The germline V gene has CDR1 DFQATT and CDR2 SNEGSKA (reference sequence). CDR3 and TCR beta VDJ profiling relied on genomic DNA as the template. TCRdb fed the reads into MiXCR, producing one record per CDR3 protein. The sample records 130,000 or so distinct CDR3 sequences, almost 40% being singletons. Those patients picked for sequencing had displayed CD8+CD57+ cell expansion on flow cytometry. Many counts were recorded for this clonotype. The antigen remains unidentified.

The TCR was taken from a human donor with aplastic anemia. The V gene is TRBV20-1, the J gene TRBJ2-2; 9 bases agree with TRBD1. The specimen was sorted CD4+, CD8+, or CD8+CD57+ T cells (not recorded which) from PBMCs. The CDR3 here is CSARGGTGKTGELFF. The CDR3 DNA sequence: TGCAGTGCCAGGGGGGGGACAGGGAAGACCGGGGAGCTGTTTTTT.